This T cell receptor beta chain was identified in a study of blood T cells in healthy people across ages. The study, taken as a whole, reports: Long-lived donors had more naive CD4+ cells and higher diversity than aged donors.

The CDR3 has 15 residues. CDR1 and CDR2 (germline): SGHTA, FQGTGA. Trimming at V came to 0 bases and at J to 6 bases, leaving 6 bases not matched to a gene. As for this clonotype: Its specificity is not known.

The second PCR ran about 6 to 12 cycles with a sample-barcoded 5' primer and J-beta primers. TCRdb reanalysed the 5' RACE reads using MiXCR and keeps one entry per CDR3 protein. The sample has just over 800,000 distinct CDR3 sequences, approximately 59% seen once. There were at least 5 micrograms of total RNA extracted from every sample. What was sequenced was blood. V and J are TRBV7-3 and TRBJ2-3; TRBD2 matches at 7 bases. This sequence originates from a man under 40 in good health. The CDR3 DNA reads as TGTGCCAGCAGCTTAACGGCGGGGGAACATGATACGCAGTATTTT. This codes for CASSLTAGEHDTQYF.